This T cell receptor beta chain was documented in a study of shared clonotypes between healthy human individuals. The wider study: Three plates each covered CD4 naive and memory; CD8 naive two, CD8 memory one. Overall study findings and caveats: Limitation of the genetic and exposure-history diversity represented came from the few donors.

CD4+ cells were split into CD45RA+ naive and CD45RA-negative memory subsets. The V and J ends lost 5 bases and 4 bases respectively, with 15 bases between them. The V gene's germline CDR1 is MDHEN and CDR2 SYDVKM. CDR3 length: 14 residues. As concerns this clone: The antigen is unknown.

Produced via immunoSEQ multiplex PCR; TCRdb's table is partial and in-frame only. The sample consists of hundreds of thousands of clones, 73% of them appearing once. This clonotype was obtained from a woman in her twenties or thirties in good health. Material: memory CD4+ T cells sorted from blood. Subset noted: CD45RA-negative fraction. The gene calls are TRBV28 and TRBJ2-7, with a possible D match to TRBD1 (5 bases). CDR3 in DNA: TGTGCCAGCAGTCTCTCAGGGTGGCGGTACGAGCAGTACTTC. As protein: CASSLSGWRYEQYF.